These T cell receptor beta chains were read from a single sample in a study of blood T cell repertoires in COVID-19. Clones were read by immunoSEQ multiplex PCR, and TCRdb kept only the in-frame ones, dropping some. This sample has 150,000 or so clones, with around 80% found just once. Specimen: peripheral blood. Source of these receptors: a human donor with acute or convalescent COVID-19. The donor label of this sample is uncertain. CDR3s include the opening cysteine and the closing phenylalanine or tryptophan. The order of the fields is clone size, D gene, V gene, J gene, CDR3 DNA, CDR3 protein. D genes are given only for firm matches. Clone sizes are given selectively: once, few, many, or a class where the clone is expanded.

size: -; D: -; V: TRBV28; J: TRBJ1-6; DNA: TGTGCCAGCAGTACTACCGTAGACAGCTATGGGAATTCACCCCTCCACTTT; CDR3: CASSTTVDSYGNSPLHF
size: -; D: -; V: TRBV10-3; J: TRBJ2-7; DNA: TGTGCCACCCAGTTTTCCCTTGGCTACGAGCAGTACTTC; CDR3: CATQFSLGYEQYF
size: few; D: TRBD1; V: TRBV19; J: TRBJ1-5; DNA: TGTGCCAGTAGCACTACAATGAACAGGGGAGCTAGCAATCAGCCCCAGCATTTT; CDR3: CASSTTMNRGASNQPQHF
size: -; D: -; V: TRBV3-1/TRBV3-2; J: TRBJ1-2; DNA: TGTGCCAGCTCTGAGGGCTTCTATGGCTACACCTTC; CDR3: CASSEGFYGYTF
size: medium-sized; D: TRBD2; V: TRBV6-2/TRBV6-3; J: TRBJ2-3; DNA: TGTGCCAGCAGCCCTTACCTAAGCGGGGGGGCGGCAGATACGCAGTATTTT; CDR3: CASSPYLSGGAADTQYF
size: once; D: TRBD1; V: TRBV6-5; J: TRBJ2-7; DNA: TGTGCCAGCAGGACGACAGGGGATACCTACGAGCAGTACTTC; CDR3: CASRTTGDTYEQYF
size: -; D: -; V: TRBV19; J: TRBJ1-4; DNA: TGTGCCAGTAGCACACCCGGGACACTACGGGAAAAACTGTTTTTT; CDR3: CASSTPGTLREKLFF
size: few; D: TRBD1; V: TRBV5-1; J: TRBJ1-4; DNA: TGCGCCAGCAGCTTGGCCACAGGGGGCTTCGAAAAACTGTTTTTT; CDR3: CASSLATGGFEKLFF
size: once; D: -; V: TRBV10-3; J: TRBJ2-5; DNA: TGTGCCATCAGTGACAACACAGGGGAGACCCAGTACTTC; CDR3: CAISDNTGETQYF
size: few; D: -; V: TRBV4-2; J: TRBJ1-6; DNA: TGTGCCAGCAGCCTCGGCGGATCTAATTCACCCCTCCACTTT; CDR3: CASSLGGSNSPLHF
size: -; D: -; V: TRBV5-1; J: TRBJ2-1; DNA: TGCGCCAGCAGCTTGGCCGTGGCGGCCACCTCCTACAATGAGCAGTTCTTC; CDR3: CASSLAVAATSYNEQFF
size: -; D: TRBD2; V: TRBV6-5; J: TRBJ2-1; DNA: TGTGCCAGCACCCGGCGGGGGGGCCATGAGCAGTTCTTC; CDR3: CASTRRGGHEQFF
size: -; D: -; V: TRBV2; J: TRBJ2-3; DNA: TGTGCCAGCAGCGTCTCGGGACTCCGACCGTATTTT; CDR3: CASSVSGLRPYF
size: -; D: TRBD1; V: TRBV19; J: TRBJ2-5; DNA: TGTGCCAGTAGTCCCCCCACAGGGGGCGCGGAGACCCAGTACTTC; CDR3: CASSPPTGGAETQYF
size: -; D: TRBD1; V: TRBV29-1; J: TRBJ1-1; DNA: TGCAGCGCCCGAAGGACAGGCCCCACTGAAGCTTTCTTT; CDR3: CSARRTGPTEAFF
size: -; D: -; V: TRBV5-1; J: TRBJ1-2; DNA: TGCGCCAGCAGCTTGGGGGGAACAGGGATCTATGGCTACACCTTC; CDR3: CASSLGGTGIYGYTF
size: -; D: -; V: TRBV4-1; J: TRBJ1-4; DNA: TGCGCCAGCAGCCAAGTGGTAGGGGCTAGGGGTAATGAAAAACTGTTTTTT; CDR3: CASSQVVGARGNEKLFF
size: -; D: -; V: TRBV7-9; J: TRBJ1-4; DNA: TGTGCCAGCAGCTTAATTGGGTCGGCGGGTGTTGAAAAACTGTTTTTT; CDR3: CASSLIGSAGVEKLFF
size: -; D: TRBD1; V: TRBV5-1; J: TRBJ1-1; DNA: TGCGCCAGCAGCTCGCAGACAGGGGAGGGCACTGAAGCTTTCTTT; CDR3: CASSSQTGEGTEAFF
size: -; D: -; V: TRBV3-1/TRBV3-2; J: TRBJ2-1; DNA: TGTGCCAGCAGCCTCGGAGGGACGGGTGGGAATGAGCAGTTCTTC; CDR3: CASSLGGTGGNEQFF
size: -; D: -; V: TRBV5-1; J: TRBJ2-3; DNA: TGCGCCAGCAGCTTGGCCAAGGGGATCGGCACAGATACGCAGTATTTT; CDR3: CASSLAKGIGTDTQYF
size: -; D: TRBD1; V: TRBV11-2; J: TRBJ2-2; DNA: TGTGCCAGCAGCTTAGCCCGAGGGACAGCTTACACCGGGGAGCTGTTTTTT; CDR3: CASSLARGTAYTGELFF
size: -; D: -; V: TRBV7-2; J: TRBJ2-1; DNA: TGTGCCAGCAGTCGGCGAGGGGGGGATGAGCAGTTCTTC; CDR3: CASSRRGGDEQFF
size: -; D: TRBD2; V: TRBV3-1/TRBV3-2; J: TRBJ2-7; DNA: TGTGCCAGCAGCCTCGGGGGGGGTACCTACGAGCAGTACTTC; CDR3: CASSLGGGTYEQYF
size: -; D: -; V: TRBV30; J: TRBJ2-5; DNA: TGTGCCTGGAGTGTACGTGGAGGGGGCAGGAAGACCCAGTACTTC; CDR3: CAWSVRGGGRKTQYF
size: -; D: TRBD1; V: TRBV7-2; J: TRBJ2-7; DNA: TGTGCCAGCAGCTATACACAGGGGGCGGCCTACGAGCAGTACTTC; CDR3: CASSYTQGAAYEQYF
size: -; D: -; V: TRBV7-3; J: TRBJ1-2; DNA: TGTGCCAGCAGCTCACAGGCAGGGCCTACTAACTATGGCTACACCTTC; CDR3: CASSSQAGPTNYGYTF
size: -; D: TRBD1; V: TRBV9; J: TRBJ1-2; DNA: TGTGCCAGCAGCCCACCGACAGGGCGCTATGGCTACACCTTC; CDR3: CASSPPTGRYGYTF
size: -; D: -; V: TRBV19; J: TRBJ1-6; DNA: TGTGCCAGTAGATGGAGGAGCGGGGATTCACCCCTCCACTTT; CDR3: CASRWRSGDSPLHF
size: -; D: TRBD1; V: TRBV5-4; J: TRBJ1-1; DNA: TGTGCCACCCTTCGAGCGACAGGGGGAAACACTGAAGCTTTCTTT; CDR3: CATLRATGGNTEAFF
size: once; D: TRBD1; V: TRBV19; J: TRBJ1-2; DNA: TGTGCCAGTAGTATACGGGACAGGGGTTGGGATGGCTACACCTTC; CDR3: CASSIRDRGWDGYTF
size: -; D: TRBD1; V: TRBV18; J: TRBJ1-4; DNA: TGTGCCAGCTCCCATACCGGAGACAGGGGAGCAACTAATGAAAAACTGTTTTTT; CDR3: CASSHTGDRGATNEKLFF
size: few; D: TRBD1; V: TRBV3-1/TRBV3-2; J: TRBJ2-5; DNA: TGTGCCAGCAGCCAAGGACAGGGGGCGCGGACCCAGTACTTC; CDR3: CASSQGQGARTQYF
size: -; D: -; V: TRBV5-4; J: TRBJ1-1; DNA: TGTGCCAGCAGCCTTCGAGAAGGGGCTAAGGTGAACACTGAAGCTTTCTTT; CDR3: CASSLREGAKVNTEAFF
size: -; D: -; V: TRBV7-2; J: TRBJ1-5; DNA: TGTGCCAGCAGCTTTACGTCGACAGGATTCAATCAGCCCCAGCATTTT; CDR3: CASSFTSTGFNQPQHF
size: once; D: -; V: TRBV2; J: TRBJ1-2; DNA: TGTGCCAGCAGTCCGCAGGGGATTAAAGGCTACACCTTC; CDR3: CASSPQGIKGYTF
size: -; D: -; V: TRBV21-1; J: TRBJ1-4; DNA: TGTGCCAGCAGTTCCCATTTCGCTCCGGGTCGCTTTAATGAAAAACTGTTTTTT; CDR3: CASSSHFAPGRFNEKLFF
size: -; D: -; V: TRBV3-1/TRBV3-2; J: TRBJ2-1; DNA: TGTGCCAGCGTTGCAGGGACCTACAATGAGCAGTTCTTC; CDR3: CASVAGTYNEQFF
size: -; D: TRBD1; V: TRBV30; J: TRBJ1-1; DNA: TGTGCCTGGACCTTAGGGGACAGGGCCTACACTGAAGCTTTCTTT; CDR3: CAWTLGDRAYTEAFF
size: -; D: -; V: TRBV7-2; J: TRBJ2-3; DNA: TGTGCCAGCATCCAAGGGGCCACAGATACGCAGTATTTT; CDR3: CASIQGATDTQYF
size: -; D: -; V: TRBV6-6; J: TRBJ1-5; DNA: TGTGCCATCAGGGGAGGGGTGTACCAGCCCCAGCATTTT; CDR3: CAIRGGVYQPQHF
size: -; D: TRBD1; V: TRBV28; J: TRBJ1-1; DNA: TGTGCCAGCAGCTCGGGACAGCTCAACACTGAAGCTTTCTTT; CDR3: CASSSGQLNTEAFF
size: -; D: -; V: TRBV29-1; J: TRBJ2-1; DNA: TGCAGCGTTGGTGTATCCCACAATGAGCAGTTCTTC; CDR3: CSVGVSHNEQFF
size: -; D: -; V: TRBV6-2/TRBV6-3; J: TRBJ2-1; DNA: TGTGCCAGCAGTTGGACTCGGAATGAGCAGTTCTTC; CDR3: CASSWTRNEQFF
size: -; D: TRBD1; V: TRBV5-4; J: TRBJ2-7; DNA: TGTGCCAGCAGCAGGGGACAGGCTCTCTACGAGCAGTACTTC; CDR3: CASSRGQALYEQYF
size: -; D: -; V: TRBV7-2; J: TRBJ1-6; DNA: TGTGCCAGCAGCTTCTACAGGGATAATTCACCCCTCCACTTT; CDR3: CASSFYRDNSPLHF